The 14 T cell receptor delta chains given below trace back to one sample, sequenced in a study of gamma-delta T cells after stem cell transplantation. TCRdb fed the RT-PCR reads into CATT to redo clone calling. The table has several hundred delta-chain clones, less than 35% seen once. Sequencing input: gamma-delta T cells. Receptors originate from a human donor. It is not recorded whose cells these are; they may come from a transplant donor. This table probably holds off-target reads from a library built for another chain.

J is TRDJ1 and V is TRDV3; D perhaps matches TRDD3 (5 bases). Per the germline V gene, CDR1 is TVYSNPD and CDR2 is GDNSRS (reference sequence). The V and J ends lost 2 bases and 7 bases respectively, with 26 bases between them. This CDR3 has 16 residues. CDR3 loop: CAFQAWGWVVKVKLIF. The CDR3 DNA sequence: TGTGCCTTTCAGGCGTGGGGCTGGGTGGTGAAAGTTAAACTCATCTTT.

Comments on this clone: Other nucleotide sequences in the sample specify the same CDR3. This chain connects TRDV2 to TRDJ1, with 9 bases lining up with TRDD3. This CDR3 has 18 residues. Trimming at V came to 0 bases and at J to 3 bases, leaving 13 bases not matched to a gene. CDR1 and CDR2 from the germline V gene are GEAIGNYY and EKD. This CDR3 is CACDTVLRSGGSPDKLIF. CDR3 DNA: TGTGCCTGTGACACCGTTCTTCGGTCTGGGGGATCCCCCGATAAACTCATCTTT.

The rearrangement uses TRDV2 and TRDJ3; 11 bases are a match to TRDD3. Germline V lookup: CDR1 GEAIGNYY, CDR2 EKD. The CDR3 loop spans 20 amino acids. V shed 0 bases and J 2 bases; nucleotides not matched to a gene: 8. The CDR3 DNA follows: TGTGCCTGTGACACCGTGGTGGGGGATACGCGGACCTGGGACACCCGACAGATGTTTTTC. Amino acids: CACDTVVGDTRTWDTRQMFF.

The chain combines TRDV2 with TRDJ3; the D is unclear. Trimming shortened V by 1 base and J by 0 bases, and 9 bases separated the two germline ends. Germline values: CDR1 GEAIGNYY, CDR2 EKD. The CDR3 totals 17 residues. The CDR3 sequence: CACDTVISSWDTRQMFF. The CDR3 DNA is TGTGCCTGTGACACGGTGATTAGCTCCTGGGACACCCGACAGATGTTTTTC.

The V call is TRDV2, the J call TRDJ1; D is possibly TRDD3 (6 bases). Germline CDR1 and CDR2: GEAIGNYY and EKD. The CDR3 has 16 amino acids. With 3 bases removed from V and 0 bases from J, the gap between germline ends came to 16 bases. CDR3 sequence (DNA): TGTGCCTGTGACGCGTGGGGGTCCCCAAACACCGATAAACTCATCTTT. Its protein product is CACDAWGSPNTDKLIF.

This chain uses TRDV2 with TRDJ1, with 12 bases matching TRDD3. Trimming cost V 1 base and J 7 bases; bases outside gene matches: 9. The germline V gene has CDR1 GEAIGNYY and CDR2 EKD. CDR3 length: 16 amino acids. CDR3 bases: TGTGCCTGTGACACGCTCTCCCTGGGGGATACGAGTAAACTCATCTTT. It specifies CACDTLSLGDTSKLIF.

Only a few counts were recorded for this clone. CDR3 in DNA: TGTGCCTGTGACACGTACTGGGGGACTGACGTTCCCAGCTACACCGATAAACTCATCTTT. Its protein is CACDTYWGTDVPSYTDKLIF. The chain employs TRDV2 and TRDJ1, with 9 bases aligning to TRDD3. The CDR3 loop spans 20 amino acids. The ends lost 1 base at V and 0 bases at J; junction bases unmatched: 17. Germline CDR1 GEAIGNYY, CDR2 EKD.

J is TRDJ1 and V is TRDV2; D is ambiguous. CDR1 is GEAIGNYY and CDR2 is EKD in the germline V gene. CDR3 length equals 16 residues. V was cut by 3 bases and J by 0 bases, with 16 bases left in between. The CDR3 protein is CACDSVGAQHTDKLIF. For the CDR3, the DNA is TGTGCCTGTGACTCCGTAGGGGCACAACACACCGATAAACTCATCTTT.

V usage is TRDV2 and J usage is TRDJ3; 8 nucleotides align to TRDD3. Germline CDR1 reads GEAIGNYY; CDR2 reads EKD. Germline trimming cut 3 bases from V and 2 bases from J; bases unmatched to any gene: 23. This CDR3 spans 23 amino acids. The CDR3 reads CACDPPTSSVLGAAAWDTRQMFF. The DNA of the CDR3 is TGTGCCTGTGACCCCCCGACTTCCAGCGTACTGGGGGCCGCAGCCTGGGACACCCGACAGATGTTTTTC.

The chain couples TRDV2 to TRDJ1; TRDD3 matches at 10 bases. Germline loops: CDR1 GEAIGNYY, CDR2 EKD. Unmatched junction bases numbered 5, after V lost 1 base and J lost 4 bases. This CDR3 is 15 amino acids long. The CDR3 nucleotides read TGTGCCTGTGACACGCTGGGGGATAGTCGCGATAAACTCATCTTT. Amino acids: CACDTLGDSRDKLIF.

CDR3 bases: TGTGCCTGTGACACCGTTTCGCTATCTGGGGGCTCAGAAACTAATAAACTCATCTTT. Translating it yields CACDTVSLSGGSETNKLIF. The rearrangement joins TRDV2 to TRDJ1, with 7 bases aligning to TRDD3. The germline V gene encodes CDR1 GEAIGNYY and CDR2 EKD. With 0 bases clipped from V and 6 bases from J, the junction kept 21 bases outside the gene matches. The CDR3 spans 19 residues.

This clone was observed a handful of times. The chain uses TRDV2 and TRDJ1, with TRDD3 as a possible D gene (6 bases). The CDR3 contains 15 residues. Germline-derived CDR1 and CDR2 are GEAIGNYY and EKD. Trimming took off 2 bases at V and 0 bases at J, with 12 bases between the two ends. CDR3 loop: CACDRLGRYTDKLIF. In DNA form, the CDR3 reads TGTGCCTGTGACAGGCTGGGGAGGTACACCGATAAACTCATCTTT.

As DNA, the CDR3 is TGTGCCTGTGACACTCTGGGGGATACCAAGGTACGCACCGATAAACTCATCTTT. Its translation is CACDTLGDTKVRTDKLIF. The J gene is TRDJ1, the V gene TRDV2, with TRDD3 identical over 11 bases. V was pared by 1 base and J by 1 base, with 10 bases of the junction left unmatched. CDR1 and CDR2 from the germline V gene are GEAIGNYY and EKD. This CDR3 spans 18 amino acids.

This chain connects TRDV2 to TRDJ3; the D gene is possibly TRDD3 (6 bases). The CDR3 runs 17 residues. The ends were cut back, 0 bases at V and 6 bases at J, with 14 bases in the middle. The V gene's germline CDR1 is GEAIGNYY and CDR2 EKD. CDR3: CACDTLLGTLDTRQMFF. The CDR3 coding sequence is TGTGCCTGTGACACCCTACTGGGAACCTTGGACACCCGACAGATGTTTTTC.